This entry describes one T cell receptor (beta chain). The antigen is undetermined. The source of the sample is a study of cytomegalovirus exposure and HLA in healthy donors. Across the whole study: Researchers previously reported finding just under 120 million unique TCR beta sequences from 170 million or so T cells. Early released data comprised some 85 million unique TCRs from HLA-typed donors.

CDR1 and CDR2 from the germline V gene are LNHDA and SQIVND (reference sequence). Unmatched junction bases numbered 6, after V lost 3 bases and J lost 4 bases. The CDR3 is made up of 15 amino acids. Study conclusions and caveats: Data from an earlier analysis indicated that most TCR beta V segments were productive either about 87% or about 30% of the time. In vitro confirmation showed three CMV-associated chains to be CMV antigen specific.

With 60 Vbeta and 13 Jbeta primers, the PCR was carried out. Sequencing was performed with immunoSEQ multiplex PCR; in TCRdb, only in-frame clones are kept and a portion is missing. The sample gives about 140,000 clones, over 70% of which show up once; 2.5% to 3.5% is in the top ten. This clonotype originated in a man aged 35 to 55 in good health and CMV-seronegative. The chain combines TRBV19 with TRBJ2-3; 8 nucleotides match TRBD1. What was sequenced was PBMCs. The CDR3 sequence is CASSIRTGNSDTQYF. DNA for the CDR3: TGTGCCAGTAGTATCCGGACAGGGAACTCAGATACGCAGTATTTT.